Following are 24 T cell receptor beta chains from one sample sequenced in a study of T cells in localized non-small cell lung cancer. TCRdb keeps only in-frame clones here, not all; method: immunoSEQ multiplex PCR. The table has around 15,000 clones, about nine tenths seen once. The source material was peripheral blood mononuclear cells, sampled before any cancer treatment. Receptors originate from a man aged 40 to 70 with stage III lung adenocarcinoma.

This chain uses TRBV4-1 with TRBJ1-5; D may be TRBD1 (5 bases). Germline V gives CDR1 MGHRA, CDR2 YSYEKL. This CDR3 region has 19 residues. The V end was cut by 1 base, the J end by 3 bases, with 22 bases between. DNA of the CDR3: TGCGCCAGCAGCCAAGCAATGATCCCCTTGGGGGGTTTCAATCAGCCCCAGCATTTT. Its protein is CASSQAMIPLGGFNQPQHF.

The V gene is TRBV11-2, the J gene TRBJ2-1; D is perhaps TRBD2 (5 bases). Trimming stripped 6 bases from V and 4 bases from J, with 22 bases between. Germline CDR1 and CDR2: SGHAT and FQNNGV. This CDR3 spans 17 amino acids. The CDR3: CASSRVGGRRNYNEQFF. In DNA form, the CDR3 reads TGTGCCAGCAGTCGAGTCGGAGGCCGCCGAAATTACAATGAGCAGTTCTTC.

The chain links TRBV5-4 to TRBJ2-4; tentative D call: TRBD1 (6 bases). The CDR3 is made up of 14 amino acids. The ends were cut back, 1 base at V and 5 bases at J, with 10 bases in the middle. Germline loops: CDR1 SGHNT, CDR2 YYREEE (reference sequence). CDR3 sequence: CASSLRDTQNIQYF. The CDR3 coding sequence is TGTGCCAGCAGCTTGCGGGACACCCAAAACATTCAGTACTTC.

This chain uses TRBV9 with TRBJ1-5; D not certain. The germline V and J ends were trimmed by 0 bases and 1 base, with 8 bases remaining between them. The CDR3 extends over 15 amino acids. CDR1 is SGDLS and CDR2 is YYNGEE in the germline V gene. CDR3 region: CASSVASNSNQPQHF. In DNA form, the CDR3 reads TGTGCCAGCAGCGTAGCTTCGAACAGCAATCAGCCCCAGCATTTT.

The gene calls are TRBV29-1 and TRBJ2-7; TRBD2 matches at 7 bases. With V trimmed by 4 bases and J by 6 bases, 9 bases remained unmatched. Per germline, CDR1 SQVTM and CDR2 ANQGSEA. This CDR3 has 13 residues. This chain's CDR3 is CSVAGQGGSEQYF. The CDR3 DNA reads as TGCAGCGTTGCGGGTCAGGGAGGGTCCGAGCAGTACTTC.

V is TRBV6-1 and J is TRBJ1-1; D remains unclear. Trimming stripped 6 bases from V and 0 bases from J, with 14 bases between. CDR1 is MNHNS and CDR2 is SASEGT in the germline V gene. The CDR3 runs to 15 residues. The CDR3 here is CASSQQKIMNTEAFF. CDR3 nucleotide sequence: TGTGCCAGCAGCCAGCAGAAAATTATGAACACTGAAGCTTTCTTT.

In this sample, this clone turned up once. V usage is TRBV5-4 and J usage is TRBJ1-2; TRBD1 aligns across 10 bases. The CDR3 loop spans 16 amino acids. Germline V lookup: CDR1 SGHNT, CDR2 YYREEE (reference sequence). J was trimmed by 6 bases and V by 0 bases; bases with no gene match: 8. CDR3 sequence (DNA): TGTGCCAGCAGCTTGGGGCCCGACAGGGGGCTGGATGGCTACACCTTC. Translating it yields CASSLGPDRGLDGYTF.

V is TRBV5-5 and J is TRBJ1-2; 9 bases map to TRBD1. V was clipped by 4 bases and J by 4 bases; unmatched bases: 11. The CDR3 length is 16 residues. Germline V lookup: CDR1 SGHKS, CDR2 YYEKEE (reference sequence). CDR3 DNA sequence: TGTGCCAGCAGCCGCGGGACAGGGCGAATGGGCTATGGCTACACCTTC. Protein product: CASSRGTGRMGYGYTF. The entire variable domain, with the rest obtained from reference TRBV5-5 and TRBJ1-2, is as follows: DAGVTQSPTHLIKTRGQQVTLRCSPISGHKSVSWYQQVLGQGPQFIFQYYEKEERGRGNFPDRFSARQFPNYSSELNVNALLLGDSALYLCASSRGTGRMGYGYTFGSGTRLTVV.

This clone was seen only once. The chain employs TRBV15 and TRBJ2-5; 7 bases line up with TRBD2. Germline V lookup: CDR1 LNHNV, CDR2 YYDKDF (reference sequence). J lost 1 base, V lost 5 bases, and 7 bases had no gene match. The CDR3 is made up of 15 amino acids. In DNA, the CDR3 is TGTGCCACCAGCGGCTTTGCTAGCGGCCAAGAGACCCAGTACTTC. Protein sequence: CATSGFASGQETQYF. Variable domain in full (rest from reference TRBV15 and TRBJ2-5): DAMVIQNPRYQVTQFGKPVTLSCSQTLNHNVMYWYQQKSSQAPKLLFHYYDKDFNNEADTPDNFQSRRPNTSFCFLDIRSPGLGDTAMYLCATSGFASGQETQYFGPGTRLLVL.

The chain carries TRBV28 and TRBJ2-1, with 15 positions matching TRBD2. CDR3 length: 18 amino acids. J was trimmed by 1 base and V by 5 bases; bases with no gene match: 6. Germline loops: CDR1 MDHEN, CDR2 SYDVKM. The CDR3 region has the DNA TGTGCCAGCAGTCCCGGACTAGCGGGAGGGACGTCCTACAATGAGCAGTTCTTC. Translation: CASSPGLAGGTSYNEQFF. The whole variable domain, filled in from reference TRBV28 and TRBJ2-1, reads DVKVTQSSRYLVKRTGEKVFLECVQDMDHENMFWYRQDPGLGLRLIYFSYDVKMKEKGDIPEGYSVSREKKERFSLILESASTNQTSMYLCASSPGLAGGTSYNEQFFGPGTRLTVL.

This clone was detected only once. The CDR3 sequence: CASSITRDFSYEQYF. The CDR3 nucleotides are TGTGCCAGCAGTATTACCCGGGACTTCTCCTACGAGCAGTACTTC. The chain has TRBV5-4 and TRBJ2-7; the D gene is possibly TRBD2 (6 bases). Germline loops: CDR1 SGHNT, CDR2 YYREEE (reference sequence). The V end was cut by 5 bases, the J end by 0 bases, with 15 bases between. The CDR3 extends over 15 amino acids.

CDR3 loop: CASSYSAGGYNEQFF. The CDR3 DNA reads TGTGCCAGCAGTTACTCAGCGGGAGGTTACAATGAGCAGTTCTTC. The chain combines TRBV6-5 with TRBJ2-1; 9 positions agree with TRBD2. CDR3 length equals 15 residues. Losses at the gene ends were 0 bases for V and 4 bases for J; bases not matched to a gene: 1. CDR1 is MNHEY, CDR2 SVGAGI, per germline.

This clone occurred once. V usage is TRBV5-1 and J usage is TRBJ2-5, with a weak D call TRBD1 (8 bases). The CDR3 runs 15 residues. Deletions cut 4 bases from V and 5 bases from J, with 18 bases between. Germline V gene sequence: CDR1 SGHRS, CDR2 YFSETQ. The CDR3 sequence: CASSPLAQGGETQYF. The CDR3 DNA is TGCGCCAGCAGCCCCTTAGCACAGGGGGGGGAGACCCAGTACTTC.

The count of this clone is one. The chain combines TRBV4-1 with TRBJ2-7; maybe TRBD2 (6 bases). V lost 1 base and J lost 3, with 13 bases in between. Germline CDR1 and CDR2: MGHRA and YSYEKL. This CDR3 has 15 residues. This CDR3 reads CASSQGSSGSYEQYF. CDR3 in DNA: TGCGCCAGCAGCCAAGGAAGTAGCGGAAGCTACGAGCAGTACTTC.

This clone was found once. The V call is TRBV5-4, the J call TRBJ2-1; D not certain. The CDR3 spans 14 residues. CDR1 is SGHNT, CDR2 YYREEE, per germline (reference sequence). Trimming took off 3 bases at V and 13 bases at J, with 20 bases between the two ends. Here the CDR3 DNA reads TGTGCCAGCAGCTCCCCAGCAGGAAGGAAAATCCAGTTCTTC. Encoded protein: CASSSPAGRKIQFF. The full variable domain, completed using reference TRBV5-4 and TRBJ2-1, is ETGVTQSPTHLIKTRGQQVTLRCSSQSGHNTVSWYQQALGQGPQFIFQYYREEENGRGNFPPRFSGLQFPNYSSELNVNALELDDSALYLCASSSPAGRKIQFFGPGTRLTVL.

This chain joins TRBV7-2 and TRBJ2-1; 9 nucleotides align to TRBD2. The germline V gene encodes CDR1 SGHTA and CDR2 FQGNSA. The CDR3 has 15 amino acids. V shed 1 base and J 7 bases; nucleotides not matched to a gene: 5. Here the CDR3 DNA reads TGTGCCAGCAGCTTAGTTGCGGGAGGGGCGAATGAGCAGTTCTTC. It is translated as CASSLVAGGANEQFF.

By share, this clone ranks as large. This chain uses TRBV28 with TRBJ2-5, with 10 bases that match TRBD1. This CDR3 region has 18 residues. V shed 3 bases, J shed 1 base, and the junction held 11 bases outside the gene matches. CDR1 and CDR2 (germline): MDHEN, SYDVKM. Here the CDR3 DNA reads TGTGCCAGCAGTTTGCGGGGACAGGGGAGTCCCCCCCAAGAGACCCAGTACTTC. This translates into CASSLRGQGSPPQETQYF. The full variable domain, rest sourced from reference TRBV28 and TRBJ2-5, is DVKVTQSSRYLVKRTGEKVFLECVQDMDHENMFWYRQDPGLGLRLIYFSYDVKMKEKGDIPEGYSVSREKKERFSLILESASTNQTSMYLCASSLRGQGSPPQETQYFGPGTRLLVL.

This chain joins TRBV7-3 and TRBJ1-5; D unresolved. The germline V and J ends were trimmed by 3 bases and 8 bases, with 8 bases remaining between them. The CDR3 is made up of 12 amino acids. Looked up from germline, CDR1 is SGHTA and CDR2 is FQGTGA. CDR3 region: CASSFLMEPQHF. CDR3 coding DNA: TGTGCCAGCAGCTTTCTCATGGAGCCCCAGCATTTT.

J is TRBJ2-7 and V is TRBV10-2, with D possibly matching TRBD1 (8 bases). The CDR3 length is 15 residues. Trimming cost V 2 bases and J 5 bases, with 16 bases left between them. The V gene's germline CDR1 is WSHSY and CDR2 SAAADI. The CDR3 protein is CASSEGWTGRDEQYF. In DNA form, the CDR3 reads TGCGCCAGCAGTGAGGGTTGGACAGGGAGGGACGAGCAGTACTTC.

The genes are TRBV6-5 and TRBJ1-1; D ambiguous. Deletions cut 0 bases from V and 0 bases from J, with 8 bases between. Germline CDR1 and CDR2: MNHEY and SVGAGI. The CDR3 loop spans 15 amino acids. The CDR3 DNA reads TGTGCCAGCAGTTACTCTTCAGTGCTGAACACTGAAGCTTTCTTT. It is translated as CASSYSSVLNTEAFF.

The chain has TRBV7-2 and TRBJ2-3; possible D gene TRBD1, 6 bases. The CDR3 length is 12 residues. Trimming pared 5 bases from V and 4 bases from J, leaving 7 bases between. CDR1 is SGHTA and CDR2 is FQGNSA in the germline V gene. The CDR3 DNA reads TGTGCCAGCAGCAAGGGGGCAGATACGCAGTATTTT. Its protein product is CASSKGADTQYF.

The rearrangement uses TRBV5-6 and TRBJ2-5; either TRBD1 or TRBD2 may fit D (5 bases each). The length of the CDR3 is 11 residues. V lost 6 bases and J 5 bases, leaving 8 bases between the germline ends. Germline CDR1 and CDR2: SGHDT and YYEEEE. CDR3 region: CASTWGETQYF. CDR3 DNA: TGTGCCAGCACCTGGGGGGAGACCCAGTACTTC.

CDR3 amino acids: CASRPLAGVMNEQFF. The CDR3 DNA reads TGTGCCAGTAGGCCATTAGCGGGAGTTATGAATGAGCAGTTCTTC. This chain links TRBV19 with TRBJ2-1; 9 bases map to TRBD2. Germline trimming cut 6 bases from V and 7 bases from J; bases unmatched to any gene: 10. Germline V lookup: CDR1 LNHDA, CDR2 SQIVND (reference sequence). The length of the CDR3 is 15 residues.

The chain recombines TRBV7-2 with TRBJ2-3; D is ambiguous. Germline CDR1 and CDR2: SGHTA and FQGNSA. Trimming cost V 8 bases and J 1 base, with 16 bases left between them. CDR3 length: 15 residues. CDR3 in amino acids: CASGPSMRGTDTQYF. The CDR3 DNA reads TGTGCCAGCGGCCCAAGCATGAGAGGCACAGATACGCAGTATTTT.